Each of the 29 T cell receptor beta chains below was sequenced from the same sample in a study of OX40 agonist ivuxolimab in advanced cancers. Sequenced by immunoSEQ multiplex PCR; TCRdb stores in-frame clones only, minus some. The repertoire consists of some 130,000 clones, with around nine tenths occurring once and the leading ten covering 0.95% to 1.4%. Sequencing was performed on CD4+ or CD8+ T cells sorted from blood, taken in a trial of the OX40 agonist ivuxolimab. The source is an adult with an advanced solid tumor such as melanoma, head and neck, liver or kidney cancer.

The CDR3 nucleotides are TGTGCCAGCAGGGTTACGGGACTAGCGGGAACCACTACCTCCTACGAGCAGTACTTC. Its translation: CASRVTGLAGTTTSYEQYF. The V and J genes are TRBV2 and TRBJ2-7, with 13 bases fitting TRBD2. CDR3 length: 19 amino acids. The germline V gene encodes CDR1 SNHLY and CDR2 FYNNEI. Trimming took 6 bases from V and 0 from J; bases not matched to a gene: 14.

The chain recombines TRBV9 with TRBJ2-5; D unresolved. V lost 3 bases, J lost 0 bases, and 9 bases lay in between. The CDR3 runs to 14 residues. Germline V gene data show CDR1 as SGDLS and CDR2 as YYNGEE. The CDR3 region has the DNA TGTGCCAGCAGCGCCCTCGGTAACCAAGAGACCCAGTACTTC. Residues: CASSALGNQETQYF. The whole variable domain, filled in from reference TRBV9 and TRBJ2-5, reads DSGVTQTPKHLITATGQRVTLRCSPRSGDLSVYWYQQSLDQGLQFLIQYYNGEERAKGNILERFSAQQFPDLHSELNLSSLELGDSALYFCASSALGNQETQYFGPGTRLLVL.

V and J are TRBV6-6 and TRBJ1-1, with D tentatively TRBD1 (6 bases). CDR3 length: 14 residues. V lost 5 bases and J lost 4, with 14 bases in between. The germline V gene has CDR1 MNHNY and CDR2 SVGAGI (reference sequence). The CDR3 DNA reads as TGTGCCAGCAGTCCCGGGACATTGGGCACTGAAGCTTTCTTT. As protein: CASSPGTLGTEAFF.

This clone came up once. The chain links TRBV7-2 to TRBJ1-6; TRBD1 agrees at 8 bases. CDR1 and CDR2 from the germline V gene are SGHTA and FQGNSA. The CDR3 has 13 residues. V dropped 7 bases and J dropped 11; count of bases not matched to a gene: 7. This CDR3 reads CASTSDRAAPLHF. The CDR3 region has the DNA TGTGCCAGCACCTCGGACAGGGCGGCACCCCTCCACTTT. The full variable domain, with the rest looked up from reference TRBV7-2 and TRBJ1-6, is GAGVSQSPSNKVTEKGKDVELRCDPISGHTALYWYRQSLGQGLEFLIYFQGNSAPDKSGLPSDRFSAERTGGSVSTLTIQRTQQEDSAVYLCASTSDRAAPLHFGNGTRLTVT.

J is TRBJ1-1 and V is TRBV28; 9 bases are shared with TRBD1. Germline lookup yields CDR1 MDHEN and CDR2 SYDVKM. This CDR3 is 13 amino acids long. With V trimmed by 5 bases and J by 3 bases, 1 base remained unmatched. The CDR3 spells CASSGTGYTEAFF. The CDR3 coding sequence is TGTGCCAGCAGTGGGACAGGGTACACTGAAGCTTTCTTT.

This clone turned up a few times. This chain links TRBV5-4 with TRBJ1-2; 7 bases match TRBD1. After removal of 0 bases from V and 5 bases from J, the junction contained 7 bases not matched to a gene. CDR1 and CDR2 (germline): SGHNT, YYREEE (reference sequence). CDR3 length: 15 amino acids. CDR3 sequence reads: CASSLGPGQQYGYTF. The CDR3 DNA is TGTGCCAGCAGCTTGGGCCCGGGACAGCAATATGGCTACACCTTC.

This chain uses TRBV6-1 with TRBJ2-2; 11 bases are a match to TRBD1. CDR1 MNHNS and CDR2 SASEGT come from the germline V gene. The CDR3 is made up of 17 amino acids. After removal of 3 bases from V and 2 bases from J, the junction contained 5 bases not matched to a gene. The CDR3 protein is CASSDRDRGRNTGELFF. The CDR3 DNA reads TGTGCCAGCAGTGACCGGGACAGGGGGAGAAACACCGGGGAGCTGTTTTTT.

This sequence joins TRBV7-2 and TRBJ2-5, with 9 bases lining up with TRBD1. The CDR3 has 15 amino acids. Trimming at V came to 10 bases and at J to 4 bases, leaving 13 bases not matched to a gene. In germline, CDR1 is SGHTA, CDR2 FQGNSA. In DNA form, the CDR3 reads TGTGCCACTACCGCCACAGGACAGGGGAGAGAGACCCAGTACTTC. Translation: CATTATGQGRETQYF.

This chain connects TRBV30 to TRBJ1-4, with unresolved D. The CDR3 runs 15 residues. Germline V lookup: CDR1 GTSNPN, CDR2 SVGIG (reference sequence). Trimming removed 1 base from V and 2 bases from J, with 11 bases in between. The CDR3 region has the DNA TGTGCCTGGAGTGCCCCCGGGGTGACTAATGAAAAACTGTTTTTT. It encodes CAWSAPGVTNEKLFF.

Only one count was recorded for this clone. V is TRBV11-3 and J is TRBJ2-1; possible D gene TRBD2, 5 bases. V lost 10 bases to trimming and J lost 7 bases, with 23 bases between them. The CDR3 has 15 residues. Per the germline V gene, CDR1 is SGHNT and CDR2 is YENEEA. The CDR3 DNA sequence: TGTGCCACAAGCTTATGGGCCGGGATGGGAAATGAGCAGTTCTTC. This codes for CATSLWAGMGNEQFF. The complete variable domain, with remaining parts taken from reference TRBV11-3 and TRBJ2-1, reads EAGVVQSPRYKIIEKKQPVAFWCNPISGHNTLYWYLQNLGQGPELLIRYENEEAVDDSQLPKDRFSAERLKGVDSTLKIQPAELGDSAVYLCATSLWAGMGNEQFFGPGTRLTVL.

This clone was recorded only once. The V call is TRBV6-1, the J call TRBJ1-1; 7 bases match TRBD1. J lost 2 bases, V lost 2 bases, and 11 bases had no gene match. CDR1 is MNHNS, CDR2 SASEGT, per germline. CDR3 length: 17 residues. CDR3 in DNA: TGTGCCAGCAGTGAATGGGGAGCAGGGGGGGTAAACACTGAAGCTTTCTTT. This translates into CASSEWGAGGVNTEAFF.

This clone was found once. The V and J genes are TRBV29-1 and TRBJ1-1, with TRBD1 matching 9 bases. This CDR3 region has 14 residues. V lost 6 bases, J lost 5 bases, and 10 bases stayed unmatched. Germline CDR1 is SQVTM and CDR2 is ANQGSEA. The CDR3 region is CSVGQDRGDTEAFF. CDR3 in DNA: TGCAGCGTCGGCCAGGACAGGGGAGATACTGAAGCTTTCTTT.

This clone was observed a single time. This chain uses TRBV5-1 with TRBJ1-1; TRBD1 agrees at 12 bases. J gave up 7 bases and V 0 bases, and 4 bases lay outside the gene matches. Germline values: CDR1 SGHRS, CDR2 YFSETQ. CDR3 size: 15 residues. The CDR3 loop is CASSLEGQGAFEAFF. CDR3 sequence (DNA): TGCGCCAGCAGCTTGGAGGGACAGGGGGCTTTTGAAGCTTTCTTT.

This clone came up once. The chain joins TRBV7-3 to TRBJ2-2; D unclear. The CDR3 totals 13 residues. Germline values: CDR1 SGHTA, CDR2 FQGTGA. Trimming shortened V by 5 bases and J by 8 bases, and 12 bases separated the two germline ends. CDR3 coding DNA: TGTGCCAGCAGCCCAAGGATATCTGGGGAGCTGTTTTTT. Amino acid sequence: CASSPRISGELFF.

This clone has only one observation. The chain has TRBV7-2 and TRBJ2-5; 15 bases align to TRBD2. Unmatched junction bases numbered 6, after V lost 4 bases and J lost 3 bases. CDR3 size: 17 residues. The germline V gene has CDR1 SGHTA and CDR2 FQGNSA. CDR3 bases: TGTGCCAGCAGCTCGTGGACTAGCGGGAGGGGGAAAGAGACCCAGTACTTC. This encodes CASSSWTSGRGKETQYF.

V and J are TRBV5-1 and TRBJ1-5, with 8 positions matching TRBD1. The V gene's germline CDR1 is SGHRS and CDR2 YFSETQ. J lost 3 bases, V lost 4 bases, and 6 bases had no gene match. The CDR3 extends over 15 amino acids. The CDR3 region has the DNA TGCGCCAGCAGCCCGGGGACAGGCGACAATCAGCCCCAGCATTTT. Its translation is CASSPGTGDNQPQHF.

This chain joins TRBV7-2 and TRBJ1-2; no clear D. The V end lost 5 bases, the J end lost 4 bases, and 17 bases lay between the germline ends. CDR3 size: 15 residues. The germline V gene has CDR1 SGHTA and CDR2 FQGNSA. As DNA, the CDR3 is TGTGCCAGCAGCCCTTCACGCGGTTATGCCTATGGCTACACCTTC. Its translation: CASSPSRGYAYGYTF.

V and J are TRBV29-1 and TRBJ1-3; possibly TRBD1 for D (5 bases). CDR3 length equals 14 residues. Germline CDR1 is SQVTM and CDR2 is ANQGSEA. Trimming left V 6 bases short and J 0 bases short, with 12 bases between. This CDR3 is CSVQGTSSGNTIYF. The CDR3, as DNA: TGCAGCGTCCAGGGTACTAGCTCTGGAAACACCATATATTTT.

This chain connects TRBV6-6 to TRBJ1-5; no clear D. Trimming shortened V by 2 bases and J by 0 bases, and 8 bases separated the two germline ends. The CDR3 consists of 15 residues. CDR1 is MNHNY and CDR2 is SVGAGI in the germline V gene (reference sequence). The CDR3 loop is CASSYGVPSNQPQHF. DNA for the CDR3: TGTGCCAGCAGTTACGGGGTCCCTAGCAATCAGCCCCAGCATTTT.

The chain links TRBV5-8 to TRBJ1-2; D is uncertain. The CDR3 length is 17 residues. Germline V gene lookup returns CDR1 SGHTS and CDR2 YDEGEE. Deletions cut 0 bases from V and 4 bases from J, with 19 bases between. As DNA, the CDR3 is TGTGCCAGCAGCTTGGGTGGACCTAGGGTAAATTTCTATGGCTACACCTTC. This gives the protein CASSLGGPRVNFYGYTF.

The chain employs TRBV19 and TRBJ1-3; D is possibly TRBD1 (5 bases). The V gene's germline CDR1 is LNHDA and CDR2 SQIVND (reference sequence). The CDR3 totals 14 residues. V was trimmed by 5 bases and J by 4 bases, leaving 12 bases between them. The CDR3 protein is CASSLQGLGNTIYF. The CDR3 DNA follows: TGTGCCAGTAGTCTCCAGGGACTAGGAAACACCATATATTTT.

The genes are TRBV28 and TRBJ1-2; possible D gene TRBD1, 6 bases. Germline V CDR1 and CDR2: MDHEN, SYDVKM. The CDR3 sequence is 16 residues long. Trimming pared 6 bases from V and 7 bases from J, leaving 24 bases between. The DNA of the CDR3 is TGTGCCAGCAGCCTGGCCGGAGGGGGGTTTTTGAGTGGCTACACCTTC. Its protein product is CASSLAGGGFLSGYTF.

The chain carries TRBV15 and TRBJ2-4; either TRBD1 or TRBD2 may supply D (5 bases each). The CDR3 is 16 residues long. V was shortened by 6 bases and J by 0 bases, with 15 bases between the two germline ends. Germline V gene data show CDR1 as LNHNV and CDR2 as YYDKDF (reference sequence). This chain's CDR3 is CATRGPLILAKNIQYF. The CDR3 DNA reads TGTGCCACCAGGGGACCTCTTATTCTAGCCAAAAACATTCAGTACTTC.

The chain uses TRBV9 and TRBJ1-2; TRBD1 aligns across 9 bases. V trimming: 7 bases; J trimming: 8 bases; junction bases outside the gene matches: 9. The V gene's germline CDR1 is SGDLS and CDR2 YYNGEE. The CDR3 is 13 amino acids. CDR3 bases: TGTGCCAGCTGGGGACAGGGACGACAGGGCTACACCTTC. Its translation is CASWGQGRQGYTF. Complete variable domain (other parts from reference TRBV9 and TRBJ1-2): DSGVTQTPKHLITATGQRVTLRCSPRSGDLSVYWYQQSLDQGLQFLIQYYNGEERAKGNILERFSAQQFPDLHSELNLSSLELGDSALYFCASWGQGRQGYTFGSGTRLTVV.

The gene calls are TRBV9 and TRBJ2-3; D might be TRBD2 (7 bases). This CDR3 contains 16 residues. Germline-derived CDR1 and CDR2 are SGDLS and YYNGEE. V was shortened by 3 bases and J by 6 bases, with 20 bases between the two germline ends. This CDR3 reads CASSARGGDPGDTQYF. The CDR3 nucleotides read TGTGCCAGCAGCGCACGAGGGGGGGACCCCGGGGATACGCAGTATTTT.

This clone is a singleton in its sample. The chain has TRBV20-1 and TRBJ1-1; D gene ambiguous. Germline CDR1 DFQATT, CDR2 SNEGSKA (reference sequence). This CDR3 spans 11 amino acids. V lost 8 bases, J lost 5 bases, and 12 bases lay in between. CDR3 sequence: CSSFRRTEAFF. CDR3 nucleotides: TGCAGTTCATTTCGGCGGACTGAAGCTTTCTTT.

V is TRBV7-2 and J is TRBJ2-1, with D possibly TRBD2 on 6 matching bases. CDR1 and CDR2 from the germline V gene are SGHTA and FQGNSA. Trimming removed 1 base from V and 0 bases from J, with 10 bases in between. This CDR3 contains 16 residues. The CDR3 DNA follows: TGTGCCAGCAGCTTAGAGAGCGGGCTCTCCTACAATGAGCAGTTCTTC. Its translation: CASSLESGLSYNEQFF. Supplemented by reference TRBV7-2 and TRBJ2-1, the full variable domain reads GAGVSQSPSNKVTEKGKDVELRCDPISGHTALYWYRQSLGQGLEFLIYFQGNSAPDKSGLPSDRFSAERTGGSVSTLTIQRTQQEDSAVYLCASSLESGLSYNEQFFGPGTRLTVL.

This clone was seen once. The CDR3 reads CASSQGDLREAFF. CDR3 DNA sequence: TGTGCCAGCAGCCAAGGGGATCTCCGGGAAGCTTTCTTT. This chain connects TRBV4-2 to TRBJ1-1; D is uncertain. V dropped 1 base and J dropped 8 bases, with 11 bases sitting between them. Germline CDR1 is LGHNA and CDR2 is YNFKEQ. The CDR3 covers 13 residues.

This clone was seen only once. CDR3 DNA: TGTGCCAGCAGTTCCGGACAGGATCTAAATGGCTACACCTTC. Translated: CASSSGQDLNGYTF. V and J are TRBV28 and TRBJ1-2, with 7 bases lining up with TRBD1. V lost 4 bases, J lost 6 bases, and 8 bases stayed unmatched. The CDR3 loop spans 14 amino acids. Germline loops: CDR1 MDHEN, CDR2 SYDVKM.